The clone carrying this TCR beta chain appeared a few times. As yet, its antigen is unknown. The data derive from a study of early T cells in non-severe SARS-CoV-2 infection. Study overall: Sequencing targeted bulk RNA from unsorted whole blood, leaving chains unpaired. Study conclusions and caveats: The VDJdb matching leaned toward anti-spike CD8 responses and overlooked private and CD4 specificities.

Each CDR3 protein gets one entry after TCRdb re-called the 5' RACE reads with MiXCR. The data contain about 83,000 distinct CDR3 sequences, 10% of them singletons. The material was whole blood, obtained at baseline. This TCR was recovered from an adult who was a healthcare worker with PCR-confirmed SARS-CoV-2 infection or an uninfected control (not recorded which).

CDR3 loop: CSKAGTSTDTQYF. CDR3 DNA: TGCAGTAAGGCCGGGACTAGCACAGATACGCAGTATTTT. This rearrangement joins TRBV20-1 to TRBJ2-3; TRBD2 might be the D (6 bases). V was pared by 8 bases and J by 0 bases, with 12 bases between. The CDR3 runs to 13 residues. Germline V CDR1 and CDR2: DFQATT, SNEGSKA (reference sequence).